This TCR beta chain appears in the sequencing data of a study of T cell responses to AZD1222 COVID-19 vaccine. Overall study findings and caveats: Receipt of two AZD1222 doses was followed by a rise in Spike-specific TCR breadth and depth. Reportedly, close to half of spike-specific TCRs are directed against unmutated variant regions.

The trim removed 5 bases at V and 2 bases at J, leaving 2 bases unmatched. The CDR3 contains 13 residues. Germline V gene lookup returns CDR1 MDHEN and CDR2 SYDVKM. Notes on this clone: The antigen remains unidentified.

Clones were read by immunoSEQ multiplex PCR, and TCRdb kept only the in-frame ones, dropping some. The table shows around 140,000 clones, with around 93% occurring only once. The chain combines TRBV28 with TRBJ2-7; 8 bases are shared with TRBD2. This specimen was peripheral blood, taken on day 0 of AZD1222 vaccination. The TCR originated in an adult in good health. As DNA, the CDR3 is TGTGCCAGCAGTCCGGGGGGGGCCTACGAGCAGTACTTC. It yields the protein CASSPGGAYEQYF.